The sequence of this T cell receptor beta chain was determined in a study of T cells after yellow fever vaccination. Whole-study findings and limits: A limited proportion of clonotypes was detected within both the CD4 and CD8 compartments.

The germline V gene has CDR1 DFQATT and CDR2 SNEGSKA (reference sequence). The CDR3 runs to 15 residues. The V end lost 3 bases, the J end lost 6 bases, and 18 bases lay between the germline ends. Template switching with 5'RACE generated the TCR cDNA and added a universal primer site and UMIs. In TCRdb, the 5' RACE reads were re-called with MiXCR into one record per CDR3 protein. The table has around 40,000 distinct CDR3 sequences, 6.5% to 8.5% seen once. Points on this clonotype: A single base separates this from a much larger clone, so it may be a read error.

The chain uses TRBV20-1 and TRBJ2-1; D possibly corresponds to TRBD2 (7 bases). The receptor was isolated from a young man who received the YFV17D yellow fever vaccine. The specimen was CD8+ T cells not binding an NS4B(214-222) dextramer, sorted from PBMCs, collected 45 days after the yellow fever booster vaccination. The DNA of the CDR3 is TGCAGTGCTAGTCACGGGGGGCAGAACCTCAATGAGCAGTTCTTC. Translating gives CSASHGGQNLNEQFF.